This TCR beta chain was recovered during a study of shared clonotypes between healthy human individuals. Donors were Caucasian adults residing in Nashville, Tennessee, USA. This CDR3 region has 14 residues. Germline assignment: CDR1 SGHTA and CDR2 FQGNSA. Trimming took off 1 base at V and 3 bases at J, with 7 bases between the two ends. Sequencing was performed with immunoSEQ multiplex PCR; in TCRdb, only in-frame clones are kept and a portion is missing. The data contain some 1.4 million clones, more than 95% of them seen just once; the ten biggest clones take up roughly 1.2%. The sequenced material came from naive CD4+ T cells sorted from blood. The sample's subset: CD45RA+ positively selected. This clonotype was obtained from a man aged 25 to 45 in good health. V gene TRBV7-2 combines with J gene TRBJ1-5; no reliable D call. The CDR3 DNA reads as TGTGCCAGCAGCTTAGGTTATCACAATCAGCCCCAGCATTTT. Its protein is CASSLGYHNQPQHF.